The source of this TCR beta chain is a study of blood T cells in healthy people across ages. Study at large: Capture via template switching afforded approximately one barcoded beta molecule per two T cells. Regarding the study as a whole: TCR beta diversity, measured per million T cells, fell in a roughly linear way with age. Naive and antigen-experienced cells could not be conclusively compared, given unsorted PBMCs.

The length of the CDR3 is 14 residues. Per germline, CDR1 KGHSH and CDR2 LQKENI. Trimming pared 4 bases from V and 5 bases from J, leaving 13 bases between. This clonotype appeared a single time. What it recognizes is unknown. With a J-beta primer mix and a sample-barcoded 5' primer, a second PCR ran roughly 7 to 11 cycles. A single record per CDR3 protein comes from TCRdb applying MiXCR to the 5' RACE reads. This sample has about 830,000 distinct CDR3 sequences; about 59% occur once, and the top ten carry roughly 25%. Per-sample yields of isolated PBMCs were at least 6.5 million. The material sequenced was blood. The clonotype comes from a man between 25 and 39 years old in good health. The V gene is TRBV18, the J gene TRBJ2-3, with D unclear. The CDR3 region has the DNA TGTGCCAGCTCACAAACCATAGTACGAGATACGCAGTATTTT. Protein product: CASSQTIVRDTQYF. The variable domain in full, with the rest retrieved from reference TRBV18 and TRBJ2-3, is NAGVMQNPRHLVRRRGQEARLRCSPMKGHSHVYWYRQLPEEGLKFMVYLQKENIIDESGMPKERFSAEFPKEGPSILRIQQVVRGDSAAYFCASSQTIVRDTQYFGPGTRLTVL.